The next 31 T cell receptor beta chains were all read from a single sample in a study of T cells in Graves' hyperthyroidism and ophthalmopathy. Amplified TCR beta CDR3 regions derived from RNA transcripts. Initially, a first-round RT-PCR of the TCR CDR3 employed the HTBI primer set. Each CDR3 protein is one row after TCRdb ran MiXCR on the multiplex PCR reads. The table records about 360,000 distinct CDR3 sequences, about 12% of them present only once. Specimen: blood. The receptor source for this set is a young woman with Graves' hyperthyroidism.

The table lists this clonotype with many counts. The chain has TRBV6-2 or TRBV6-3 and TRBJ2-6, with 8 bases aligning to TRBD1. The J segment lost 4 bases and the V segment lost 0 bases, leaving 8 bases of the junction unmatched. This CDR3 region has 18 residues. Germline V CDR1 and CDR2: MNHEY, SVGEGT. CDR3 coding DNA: TGTGCCAGCAGTTACTCCCGGACAGGGCTCTCCGGGGCCAACGTCCTGACTTTC. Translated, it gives CASSYSRTGLSGANVLTF.

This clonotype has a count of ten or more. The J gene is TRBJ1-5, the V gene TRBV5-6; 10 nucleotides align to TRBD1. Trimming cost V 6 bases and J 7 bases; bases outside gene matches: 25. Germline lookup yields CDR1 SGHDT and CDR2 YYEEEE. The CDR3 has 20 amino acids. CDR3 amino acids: CASTSGSVGQGLHAGQPQHF. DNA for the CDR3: TGTGCCAGCACATCGGGGTCCGTGGGACAGGGGCTTCACGCGGGGCAGCCCCAGCATTTT.

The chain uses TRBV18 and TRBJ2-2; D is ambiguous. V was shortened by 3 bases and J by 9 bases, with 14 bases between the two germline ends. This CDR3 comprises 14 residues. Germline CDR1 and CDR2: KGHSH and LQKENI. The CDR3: CASSPEVSIWELFF. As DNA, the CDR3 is TGTGCCAGCTCACCGGAAGTCTCGATCTGGGAGCTGTTTTTT.

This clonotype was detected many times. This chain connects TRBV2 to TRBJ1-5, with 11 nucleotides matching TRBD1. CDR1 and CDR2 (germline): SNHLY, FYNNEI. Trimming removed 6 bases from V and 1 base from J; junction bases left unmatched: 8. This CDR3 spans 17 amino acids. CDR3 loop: CASRIGTGGGSNQPQHF. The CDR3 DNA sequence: TGTGCCAGCAGAATTGGGACAGGGGGAGGGAGCAATCAGCCCCAGCATTTT.

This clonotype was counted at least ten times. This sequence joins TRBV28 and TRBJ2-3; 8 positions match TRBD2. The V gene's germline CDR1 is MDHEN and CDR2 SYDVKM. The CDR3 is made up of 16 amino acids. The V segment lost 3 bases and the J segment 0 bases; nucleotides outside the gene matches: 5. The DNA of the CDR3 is TGTGCCAGCAGTTTGTTCGCTAGCGGGAGCACAGATACGCAGTATTTT. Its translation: CASSLFASGSTDTQYF.

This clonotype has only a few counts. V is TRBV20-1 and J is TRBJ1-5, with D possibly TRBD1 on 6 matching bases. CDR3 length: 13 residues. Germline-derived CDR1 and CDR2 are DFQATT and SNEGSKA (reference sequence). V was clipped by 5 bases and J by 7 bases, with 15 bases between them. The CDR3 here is CSAGGRLGQPQHF. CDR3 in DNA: TGCAGTGCTGGGGGGCGGCTGGGACAGCCCCAGCATTTT.

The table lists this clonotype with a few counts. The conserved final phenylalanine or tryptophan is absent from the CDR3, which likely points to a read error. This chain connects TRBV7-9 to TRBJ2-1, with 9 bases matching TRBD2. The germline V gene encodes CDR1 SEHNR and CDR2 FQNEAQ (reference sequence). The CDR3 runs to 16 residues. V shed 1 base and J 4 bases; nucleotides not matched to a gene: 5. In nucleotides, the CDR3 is TGTGCCAGCAGCTTAGAACGTGCGGGGGGGTACAATGAGCAGTTCCTC. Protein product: CASSLERAGGYNEQFL.

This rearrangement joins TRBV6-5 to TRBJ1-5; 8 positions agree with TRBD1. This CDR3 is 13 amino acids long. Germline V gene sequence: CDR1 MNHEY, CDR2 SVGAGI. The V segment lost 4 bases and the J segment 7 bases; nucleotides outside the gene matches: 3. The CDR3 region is CASSFGQGQPQHF. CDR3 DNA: TGTGCCAGCAGTTTCGGACAGGGCCAGCCCCAGCATTTT.

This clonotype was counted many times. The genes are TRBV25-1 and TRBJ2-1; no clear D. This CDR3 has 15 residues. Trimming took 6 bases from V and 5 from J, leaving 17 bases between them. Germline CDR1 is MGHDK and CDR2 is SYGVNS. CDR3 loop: CASRDGRFSHNEQFF. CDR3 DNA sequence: TGTGCCAGCAGGGATGGAAGGTTTTCGCACAATGAGCAGTTCTTC.

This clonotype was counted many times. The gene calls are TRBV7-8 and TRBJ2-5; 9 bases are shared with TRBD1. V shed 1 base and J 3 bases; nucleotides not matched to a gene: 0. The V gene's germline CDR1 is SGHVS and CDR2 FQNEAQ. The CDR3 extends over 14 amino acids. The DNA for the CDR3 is TGTGCCAGCAGCTTAGGGACAGGGGAAGAGACCCAGTACTTC. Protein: CASSLGTGEETQYF.

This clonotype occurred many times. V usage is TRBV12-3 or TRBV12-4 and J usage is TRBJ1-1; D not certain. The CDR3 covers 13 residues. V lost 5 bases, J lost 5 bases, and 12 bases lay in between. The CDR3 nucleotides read TGTGCCAGCAGTCACACCCCGGGGACTGAAGCTTTCTTT. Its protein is CASSHTPGTEAFF.

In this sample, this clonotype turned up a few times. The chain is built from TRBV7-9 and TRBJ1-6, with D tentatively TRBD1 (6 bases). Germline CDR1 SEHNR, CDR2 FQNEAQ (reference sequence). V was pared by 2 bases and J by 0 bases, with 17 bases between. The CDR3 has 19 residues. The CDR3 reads CASSLQPLRGSSYNSPLHF. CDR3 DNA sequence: TGTGCCAGCAGCTTACAGCCACTCAGGGGCAGCTCCTATAATTCACCCCTCCACTTT.

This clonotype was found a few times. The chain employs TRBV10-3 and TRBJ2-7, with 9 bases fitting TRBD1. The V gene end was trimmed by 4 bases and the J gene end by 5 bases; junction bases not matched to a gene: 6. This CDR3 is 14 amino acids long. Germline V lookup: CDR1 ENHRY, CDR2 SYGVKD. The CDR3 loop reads CAISGRDRDHEQYF. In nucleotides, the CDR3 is TGTGCCATCAGTGGGAGGGACAGGGACCACGAGCAGTACTTC.

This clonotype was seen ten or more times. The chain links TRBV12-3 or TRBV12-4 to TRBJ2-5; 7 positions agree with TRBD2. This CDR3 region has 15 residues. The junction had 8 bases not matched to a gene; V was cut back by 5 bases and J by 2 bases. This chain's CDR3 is CASSPPGGNQETQYF. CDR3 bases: TGTGCCAGCAGTCCCCCCGGGGGGAATCAAGAGACCCAGTACTTC.

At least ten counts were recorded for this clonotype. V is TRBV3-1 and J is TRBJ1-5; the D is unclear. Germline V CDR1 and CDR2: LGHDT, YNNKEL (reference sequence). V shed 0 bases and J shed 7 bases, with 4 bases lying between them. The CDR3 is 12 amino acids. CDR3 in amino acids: CASSQDEQPQHF. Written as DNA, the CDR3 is TGTGCCAGCAGCCAAGATGAACAGCCCCAGCATTTT.

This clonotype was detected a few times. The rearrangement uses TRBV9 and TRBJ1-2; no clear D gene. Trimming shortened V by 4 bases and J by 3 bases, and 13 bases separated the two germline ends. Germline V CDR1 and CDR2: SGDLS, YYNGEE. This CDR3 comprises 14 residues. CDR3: CASSPASWDYGYTF. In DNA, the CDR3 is TGTGCCAGCAGCCCGGCTAGTTGGGACTATGGCTACACCTTC.

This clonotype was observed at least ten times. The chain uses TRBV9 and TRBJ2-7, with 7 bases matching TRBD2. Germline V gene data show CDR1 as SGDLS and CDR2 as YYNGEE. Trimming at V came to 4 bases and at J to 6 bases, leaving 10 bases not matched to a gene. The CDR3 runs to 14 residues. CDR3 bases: TGTGCCAGCAGCCCCCAGCGGGGAACTAGCGAGCAGTACTTC. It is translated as CASSPQRGTSEQYF. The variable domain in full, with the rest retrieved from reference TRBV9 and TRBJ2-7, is DSGVTQTPKHLITATGQRVTLRCSPRSGDLSVYWYQQSLDQGLQFLIQYYNGEERAKGNILERFSAQQFPDLHSELNLSSLELGDSALYFCASSPQRGTSEQYFGPGTRLTVT.

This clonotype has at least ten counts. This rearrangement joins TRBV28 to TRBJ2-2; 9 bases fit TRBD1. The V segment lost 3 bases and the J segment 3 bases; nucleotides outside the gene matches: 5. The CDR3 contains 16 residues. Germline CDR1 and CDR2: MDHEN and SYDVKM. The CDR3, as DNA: TGTGCCAGCAGTTTCTTGGGACAGGGCTACACCGGGGAGCTGTTTTTT. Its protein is CASSFLGQGYTGELFF. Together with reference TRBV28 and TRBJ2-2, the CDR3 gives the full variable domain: DVKVTQSSRYLVKRTGEKVFLECVQDMDHENMFWYRQDPGLGLRLIYFSYDVKMKEKGDIPEGYSVSREKKERFSLILESASTNQTSMYLCASSFLGQGYTGELFFGEGSRLTVL.

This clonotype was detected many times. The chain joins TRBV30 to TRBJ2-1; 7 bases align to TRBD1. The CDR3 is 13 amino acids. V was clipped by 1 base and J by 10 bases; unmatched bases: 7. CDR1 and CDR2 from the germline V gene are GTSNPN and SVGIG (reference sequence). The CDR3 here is CAWSGTGGQEQFF. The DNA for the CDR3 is TGTGCCTGGAGTGGGACAGGTGGTCAAGAGCAGTTCTTC.

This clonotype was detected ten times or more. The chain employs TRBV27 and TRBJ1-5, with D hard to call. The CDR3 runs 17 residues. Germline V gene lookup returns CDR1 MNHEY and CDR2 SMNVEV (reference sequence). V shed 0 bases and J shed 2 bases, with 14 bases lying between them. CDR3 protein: CASSLSGLHGGNQPQHF. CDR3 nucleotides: TGTGCCAGCAGTTTATCGGGCCTACACGGGGGCAATCAGCCCCAGCATTTT.

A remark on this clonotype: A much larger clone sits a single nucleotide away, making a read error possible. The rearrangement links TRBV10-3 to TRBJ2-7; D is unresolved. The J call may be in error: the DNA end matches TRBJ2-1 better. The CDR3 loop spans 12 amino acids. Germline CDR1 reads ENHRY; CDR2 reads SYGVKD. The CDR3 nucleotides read TGTGCCATCAGTGAAATACCATACGAGCAGTTCTTC. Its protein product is CAISEIPYEQFF.

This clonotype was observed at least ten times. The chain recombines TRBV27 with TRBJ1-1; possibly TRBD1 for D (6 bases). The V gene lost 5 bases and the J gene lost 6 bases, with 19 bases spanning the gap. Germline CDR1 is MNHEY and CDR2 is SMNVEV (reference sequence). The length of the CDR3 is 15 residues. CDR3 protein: CASSERGGGSPEAFF. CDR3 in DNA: TGTGCCAGCAGTGAAAGGGGGGGTGGGAGTCCTGAAGCTTTCTTT.

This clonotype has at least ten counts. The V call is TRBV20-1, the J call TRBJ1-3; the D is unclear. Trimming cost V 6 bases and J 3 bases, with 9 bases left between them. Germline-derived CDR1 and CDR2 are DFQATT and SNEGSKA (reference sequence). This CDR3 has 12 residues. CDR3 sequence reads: CSALGDGNTIYF. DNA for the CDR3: TGCAGTGCGTTGGGCGATGGAAACACCATATATTTT.

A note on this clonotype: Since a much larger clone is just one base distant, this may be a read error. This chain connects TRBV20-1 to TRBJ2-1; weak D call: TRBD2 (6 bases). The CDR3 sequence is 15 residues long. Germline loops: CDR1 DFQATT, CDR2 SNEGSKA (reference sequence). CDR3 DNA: TGCAGTGCTAGCGGGGGACTGAGCTCCTACAATGGGCAGTTCTTC. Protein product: CSASGGLSSYNGQFF.

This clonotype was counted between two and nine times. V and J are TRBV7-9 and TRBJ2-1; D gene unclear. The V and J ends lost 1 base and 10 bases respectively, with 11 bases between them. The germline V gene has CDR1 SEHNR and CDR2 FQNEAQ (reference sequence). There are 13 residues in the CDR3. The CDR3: CASSLVGSGEQFF. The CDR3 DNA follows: TGTGCCAGCAGCTTAGTAGGGTCCGGGGAGCAGTTCTTC.

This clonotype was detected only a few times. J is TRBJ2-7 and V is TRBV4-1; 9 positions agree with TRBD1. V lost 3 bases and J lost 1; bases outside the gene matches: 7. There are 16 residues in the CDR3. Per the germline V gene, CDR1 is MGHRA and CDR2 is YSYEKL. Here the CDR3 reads CASSHNRDRASYEQYF. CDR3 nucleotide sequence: TGCGCCAGCAGCCACAACCGGGACAGGGCTTCCTACGAGCAGTACTTC.

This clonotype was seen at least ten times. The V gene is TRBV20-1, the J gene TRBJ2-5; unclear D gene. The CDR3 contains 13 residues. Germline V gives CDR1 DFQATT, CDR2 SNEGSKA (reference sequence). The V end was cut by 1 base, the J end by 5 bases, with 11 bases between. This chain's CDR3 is CSARVIGRETQYF. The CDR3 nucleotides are TGCAGTGCTAGAGTTATAGGGCGGGAGACCCAGTACTTC.

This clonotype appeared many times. The CDR3 sequence is CASSALLAGGPYEQYF. The CDR3 DNA is TGTGCCAGCAGCGCGCTACTAGCGGGGGGCCCCTACGAGCAGTACTTC. The chain carries TRBV7-9 and TRBJ2-7; 12 bases agree with TRBD2. CDR3 length: 16 amino acids. The germline gives CDR1 SEHNR, CDR2 FQNEAQ (reference sequence). Unmatched junction bases numbered 7, after V lost 5 bases and J lost 2 bases.

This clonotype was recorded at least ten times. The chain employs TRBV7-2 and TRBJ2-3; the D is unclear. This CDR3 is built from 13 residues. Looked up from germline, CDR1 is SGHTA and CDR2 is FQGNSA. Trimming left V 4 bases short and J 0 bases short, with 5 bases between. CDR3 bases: TGTGCCAGCAGCTCTCTTAGCACAGATACGCAGTATTTT. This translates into CASSSLSTDTQYF.

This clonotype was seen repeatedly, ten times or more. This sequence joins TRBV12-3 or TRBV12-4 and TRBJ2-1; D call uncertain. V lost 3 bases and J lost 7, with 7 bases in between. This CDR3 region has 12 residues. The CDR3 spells CASSLNANEQFF. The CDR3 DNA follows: TGTGCCAGCAGTTTGAACGCTAATGAGCAGTTCTTC.

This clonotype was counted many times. CDR3 amino acids: CSAPGLADNEQFF. In DNA, the CDR3 is TGCAGTGCTCCGGGACTAGCGGACAATGAGCAGTTCTTC. This sequence joins TRBV20-1 and TRBJ2-1; TRBD2 agrees at 11 bases. Germline values: CDR1 DFQATT, CDR2 SNEGSKA (reference sequence). The CDR3 covers 13 residues. V dropped 5 bases and J dropped 5; count of bases not matched to a gene: 2.